This TCR beta chain was sequenced during a study of response to subunit inactivated influenza vaccine. One entry per CDR3 protein, called by TCRdb with MiXCR from the RT-PCR reads. The top ten clones hold roughly 13% of a sample with 500,000 to 550,000 distinct CDR3 sequences, less than 8% of them seen once. Many counts were recorded for this clonotype. This clonotype originated in a man aged 50 to 69 who received an inactivated influenza vaccine. The sequencing used PBMCs from blood, collected roughly 24 months after vaccination.

CDR3 sequence (DNA): TGTGCCAGCAGCCGCGGGGGAGGGAACACTGAAGCTTTCTTT. Encoded protein: CASSRGGGNTEAFF. This rearrangement joins TRBV3-1 to TRBJ1-1, with a weak D call TRBD1 (5 bases). Germline V gives CDR1 LGHDT, CDR2 YNNKEL (reference sequence). The CDR3 runs 14 residues. Between the trimmed V and J ends, which lost 4 bases and 1 base, there was a span of 10 bases.